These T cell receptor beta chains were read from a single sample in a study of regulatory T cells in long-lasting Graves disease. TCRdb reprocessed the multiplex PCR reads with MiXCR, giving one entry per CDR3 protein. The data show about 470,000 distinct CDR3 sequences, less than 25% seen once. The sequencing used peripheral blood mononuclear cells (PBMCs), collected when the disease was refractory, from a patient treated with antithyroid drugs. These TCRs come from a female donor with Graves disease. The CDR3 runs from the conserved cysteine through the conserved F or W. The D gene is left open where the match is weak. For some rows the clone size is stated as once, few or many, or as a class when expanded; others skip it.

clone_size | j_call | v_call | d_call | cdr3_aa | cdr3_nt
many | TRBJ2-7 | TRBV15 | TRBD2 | CATSSSASGRSYEQYF | TGTGCCACCAGCAGCTCCGCTAGCGGGAGGTCCTACGAGCAGTACTTC
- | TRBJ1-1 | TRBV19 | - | CASKFPGDGTEAFF | TGTGCCAGTAAATTCCCAGGGGATGGAACTGAAGCTTTCTTT
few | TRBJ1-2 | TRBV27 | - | CASSPRREWVDGYTF | TGTGCCAGCTCCCCAAGGAGGGAGTGGGTTGATGGCTACACCTTC
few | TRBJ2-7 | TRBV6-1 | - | CASSERVRPYEQYF | TGTGCCAGCAGTGAACGGGTCCGCCCCTACGAGCAGTACTTC
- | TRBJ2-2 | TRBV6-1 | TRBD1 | CASRTGQYTGELFF | TGTGCCAGCAGAACGGGACAGTACACCGGGGAGCTGTTTTTT
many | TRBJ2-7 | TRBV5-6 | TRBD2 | CASSFDGTSMREQYF | TGTGCCAGCAGCTTTGATGGGACTAGTATGCGCGAGCAGTACTTC
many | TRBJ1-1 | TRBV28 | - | CASSFGGKAFF | TGTGCCAGCAGTTTCGGGGGTAAAGCTTTCTTT
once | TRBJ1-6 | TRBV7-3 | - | CASSLRGRWDNSPLHF | TGTGCCAGCAGCTTACGGGGGCGCTGGGATAATTCACCCCTCCACTTT
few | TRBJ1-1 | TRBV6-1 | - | CASSESQVWGTPEAFF | TGTGCCAGCAGTGAATCCCAAGTATGGGGTACCCCTGAAGCTTTCTTT
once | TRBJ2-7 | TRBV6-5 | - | CASSFRDGNYEQYF | TGTGCCAGCAGTTTCCGGGACGGTAACTACGAGCAGTACTTC
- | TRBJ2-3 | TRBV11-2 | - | CASTLTSGTSTDTQYF | TGTGCCAGCACCCTCACGAGCGGCACTAGCACAGATACGCAGTATTTT
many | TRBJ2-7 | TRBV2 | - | CASSNSGERYEQYF | TGTGCCAGCAGTAACTCGGGAGAGCGGTACGAGCAGTACTTC
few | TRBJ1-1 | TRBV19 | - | CASSIRRAAEAFF | TGTGCCAGTAGTATCCGACGGGCAGCAGAAGCTTTCTTT
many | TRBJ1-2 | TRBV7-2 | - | CASSLREWYGYTF | TGTGCCAGCAGCTTACGGGAATGGTATGGCTACACCTTC
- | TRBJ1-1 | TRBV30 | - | CAWSVSSQGTEAFF | TGTGCCTGGAGTGTTTCCTCTCAGGGCACTGAAGCTTTCTTT
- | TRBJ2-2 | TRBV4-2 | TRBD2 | CASSPAGGPNTGELFF | TGTGCCAGCAGCCCAGCGGGAGGCCCAAACACCGGGGAGCTGTTTTTT
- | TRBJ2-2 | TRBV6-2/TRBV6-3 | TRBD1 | CASSYFVPDRGFGGELFF | TGTGCCAGCAGTTACTTTGTCCCCGACAGGGGGTTTGGCGGGGAGCTGTTTTTT
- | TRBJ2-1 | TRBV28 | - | CASSPRAGSEQFF | TGTGCCAGCAGTCCCCGGGCAGGGAGTGAGCAGTTCTTC
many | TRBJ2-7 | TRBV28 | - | CASSPGPKTPSYEQYF | TGTGCCAGCAGTCCTGGGCCAAAAACCCCCTCCTACGAGCAGTACTTC
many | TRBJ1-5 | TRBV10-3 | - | CAISDDRFQPQHF | TGTGCCATCAGTGACGACCGGTTCCAGCCCCAGCATTTT
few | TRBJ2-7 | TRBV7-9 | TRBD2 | CASSILTERLAGAYEQYF | TGTGCCAGCAGCATACTTACTGAGCGACTAGCGGGAGCTTACGAGCAGTACTTC
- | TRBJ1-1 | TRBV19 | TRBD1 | CASRDPGTGIPEAFF | TGTGCCAGTAGAGACCCCGGGACAGGGATCCCTGAAGCTTTCTTT
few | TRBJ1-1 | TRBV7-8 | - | CASSDGIQSTEAFF | TGTGCCAGCAGCGACGGTATCCAGAGCACTGAAGCTTTCTTT
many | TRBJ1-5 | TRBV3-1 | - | CASSLQVRGQPQHF | TGTGCCAGCAGCCTCCAAGTGCGGGGCCAGCCCCAGCATTTT
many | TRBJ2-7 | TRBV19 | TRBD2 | CASSPRLAGVEQYF | TGTGCCAGTAGTCCACGACTAGCGGGAGTTGAGCAGTACTTC
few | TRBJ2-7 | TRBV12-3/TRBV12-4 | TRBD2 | CASSLGGLAGAYEQYF | TGTGCCAGCAGCTTAGGAGGACTAGCGGGAGCCTACGAGCAGTACTTC
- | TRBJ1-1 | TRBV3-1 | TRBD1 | CASSHFGPGQGSEAFF | TGTGCCAGCAGCCATTTCGGACCGGGACAGGGTTCTGAAGCTTTCTTT
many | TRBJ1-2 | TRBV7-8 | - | CASSLRTDIRRGYTF | TGTGCCAGCAGCTTAAGGACCGATATACGAAGGGGCTACACCTTC
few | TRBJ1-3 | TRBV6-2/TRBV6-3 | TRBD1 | CASSKTGTGNTIYF | TGTGCCAGCAGTAAGACAGGGACTGGAAACACCATATATTTT
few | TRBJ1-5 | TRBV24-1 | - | CATSDRDFEQPQHF | TGTGCCACCAGTGACAGGGATTTTGAACAGCCCCAGCATTTT
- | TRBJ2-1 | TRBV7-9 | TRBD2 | CASGTSGSSSYNEQFF | TGTGCCAGCGGGACTAGCGGGAGTAGCTCCTACAATGAGCAGTTCTTC
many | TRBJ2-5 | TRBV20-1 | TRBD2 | CSAREGGLAGGHF | TGCAGTGCTAGAGAGGGGGGACTAGCGGGAGGGCACTTC
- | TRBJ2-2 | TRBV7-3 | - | CASSLISGNTGELFF | TGTGCCAGCAGCTTAATATCAGGGAACACCGGGGAGCTGTTTTTT
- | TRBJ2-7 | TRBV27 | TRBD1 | CASSIPGTGGLYEQYF | TGTGCCAGCAGTATCCCCGGGACAGGGGGCCTCTACGAGCAGTACTTC
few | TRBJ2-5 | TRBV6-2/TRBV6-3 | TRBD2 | CASKVRTSGAQETQYF | TGTGCCAGCAAAGTTCGGACTAGCGGAGCGCAAGAGACCCAGTACTTC
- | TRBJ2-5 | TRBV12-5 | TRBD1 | CASGFGTGVFQETQYF | TGTGCTAGTGGTTTTGGTACAGGGGTTTTTCAGGAGACCCAGTACTTC
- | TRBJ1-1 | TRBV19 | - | CASSIDPGDTEAFF | TGTGCCAGTAGTATAGATCCGGGCGACACTGAAGCTTTCTTT
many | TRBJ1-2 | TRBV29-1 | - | CSVVSQNINYGYTF | TGCAGCGTTGTGAGTCAGAATATTAACTATGGCTACACCTTC
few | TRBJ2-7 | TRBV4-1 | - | CASSQDASEPLYEQYF | TGCGCCAGCAGCCAAGATGCTAGCGAGCCCCTTTACGAGCAGTACTTC
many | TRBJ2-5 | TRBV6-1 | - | CASHGSGHTETQYF | TGTGCCAGTCACGGGTCGGGCCACACAGAGACCCAGTACTTC
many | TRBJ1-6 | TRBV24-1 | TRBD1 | CATSDSGQGASSPLHF | TGTGCCACCAGTGATTCAGGACAGGGGGCGAGCTCACCCCTCCACTTT
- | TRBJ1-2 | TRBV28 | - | CASSLSSGAGNYGYTF | TGTGCCAGCAGCTTAAGTTCCGGGGCAGGCAACTATGGCTACACCTTC
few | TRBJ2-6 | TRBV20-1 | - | CSARGNLGGHSGANVLTF | TGCAGTGCTAGAGGAAACCTAGGGGGACACTCTGGGGCCAACGTCCTGACTTTC
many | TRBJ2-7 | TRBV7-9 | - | CASSFGPLAYEQYF | TGTGCCAGCAGCTTTGGCCCGCTGGCCTACGAGCAGTACTTC
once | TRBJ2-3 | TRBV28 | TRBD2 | CASRPAGGPTDTQYF | TGTGCCAGCAGACCAGCGGGAGGGCCCACAGATACGCAGTATTTT
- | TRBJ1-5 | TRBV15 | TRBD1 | CATSREDRVGQPQHF | TGTGCCACCAGCAGAGAGGACAGGGTAGGGCAGCCCCAGCATTTT
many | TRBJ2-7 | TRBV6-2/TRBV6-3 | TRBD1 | CASTMRQGAYEQYF | TGTGCCAGCACTATGAGACAGGGGGCCTACGAGCAGTACTTC
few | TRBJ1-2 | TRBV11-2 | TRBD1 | CASSRTGLGGYTF | TGTGCCAGCAGCCGGACAGGGCTAGGTGGCTACACCTTC
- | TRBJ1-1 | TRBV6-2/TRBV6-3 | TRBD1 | CASRFTGTGGTEAFF | TGTGCCAGCAGATTCACCGGGACAGGGGGCACTGAAGCTTTCTTT
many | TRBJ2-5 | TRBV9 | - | CASSVGGLQETQYF | TGTGCCAGCAGCGTAGGGGGTCTACAAGAGACCCAGTACTTC
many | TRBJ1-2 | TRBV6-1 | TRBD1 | CASSGQGTNPYGYTF | TGTGCCAGCAGTGGACAGGGTACCAATCCCTATGGCTACACCTTC
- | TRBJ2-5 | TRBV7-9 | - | CASSLVRLPDPQETQYF | TGTGCCAGCAGCTTAGTTAGATTACCCGACCCCCAAGAGACCCAGTACTTC
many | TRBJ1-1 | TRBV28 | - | CASSPLQGPAFF | TGTGCCAGCAGCCCCCTACAGGGACCGGCTTTCTTT
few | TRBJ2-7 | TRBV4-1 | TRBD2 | CASSQIAGWSYEQYF | TGCGCCAGCAGCCAGATAGCGGGTTGGTCCTACGAGCAGTACTTC
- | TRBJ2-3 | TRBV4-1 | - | CASRRLGGTDTQYF | TGCGCCAGCAGGAGACTAGGCGGCACAGATACGCAGTATTTT
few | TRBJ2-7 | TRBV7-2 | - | CASSLVWGNTYEQYF | TGTGCCAGCAGCTTAGTTTGGGGAAATACCTACGAGCAGTACTTC
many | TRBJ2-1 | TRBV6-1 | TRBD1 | CASTAGTGQFF | TGTGCCAGCACAGCCGGGACAGGGCAGTTCTTC
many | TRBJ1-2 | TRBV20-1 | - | CSAREPGNYGYTF | TGCAGTGCTAGAGAGCCAGGGAACTATGGCTACACCTTC
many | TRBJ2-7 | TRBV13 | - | CASSLADAYEQYF | TGTGCCAGCAGCTTAGCGGACGCCTACGAGCAGTACTTC
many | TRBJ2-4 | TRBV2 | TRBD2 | CASTFRLAGEEDIQYF | TGTGCCAGCACCTTTCGACTAGCGGGAGAGGAGGACATTCAGTACTTC